These 7 T cell receptor beta chains came from one sample sequenced in a study of persistence of HIV-infected CD4 T cells. These TCRs are of unknown antigen specificity. This was the immunoSEQ version 4 assay in survey mode. Here immunoSEQ multiplex PCR was the method, and the copy in TCRdb shows in-frame clones only, minus some. The data show some 21,000 clones, with approximately 80% seen just once and 6% to 7% held by the top ten. The stimulus was lysate of CMV-infected fibroblasts, around 10 ug/mL. Sorting selected CD4+ T cells upregulating both CD40 ligand and CD69. This material consisted of CD4+ T cells sorted from PBMCs after roughly 18-hour stimulation, taken from a patient who received antiretroviral therapy. The receptor set was obtained from an adult man with HIV who was CMV-seropositive.

The chain employs TRBV28 and TRBJ1-6, with TRBD1 as a possible D gene (5 bases). The V end was cut by 2 bases, the J end by 7 bases, with 9 bases between. The CDR3 has 14 amino acids. In germline, CDR1 is MDHEN, CDR2 SYDVKM. CDR3 bases: TGTGCCAGCAGTTTACCGACAGCAAATTCACCCCTCCACTTT. This sequence encodes CASSLPTANSPLHF. Looking up the rest from reference TRBV28 and TRBJ1-6 gives the full variable domain: DVKVTQSSRYLVKRTGEKVFLECVQDMDHENMFWYRQDPGLGLRLIYFSYDVKMKEKGDIPEGYSVSREKKERFSLILESASTNQTSMYLCASSLPTANSPLHFGNGTRLTVT.

This clone occurred a few times. The genes are TRBV6-5 and TRBJ1-6; the match to TRBD1 covers 9 bases. CDR1 MNHEY and CDR2 SVGAGI come from the germline V gene. The CDR3 loop spans 13 amino acids. Trimming took 6 bases from V and 8 from J; bases not matched to a gene: 2. CDR3 protein: CASRRTGDSPLHF. CDR3 nucleotides: TGTGCCAGCAGACGGACAGGGGATTCACCCCTCCACTTT.

This chain joins TRBV3-1 (or the pseudogene TRBV3-2) and TRBJ2-1; D gene ambiguous. The V gene's germline CDR1 is LGHDT and CDR2 YNNKEL (reference sequence). This CDR3 region has 15 residues. Between the trimmed V and J ends, which lost 1 base and 6 bases, there was a span of 13 bases. The CDR3 loop reads CASSQGNGPGNEQFF. CDR3 DNA: TGTGCCAGCAGCCAAGGGAATGGCCCAGGCAATGAGCAGTTCTTC.

This CDR3 is CASSITGTGGKPLHF. CDR3 DNA: TGTGCCAGCAGCATCACAGGGACAGGGGGCAAACCCCTCCACTTT. V usage is TRBV28 and J usage is TRBJ1-6; 12 bases agree with TRBD1. The CDR3 runs to 15 residues. V dropped 6 bases and J dropped 12; count of bases not matched to a gene: 9. The germline V gene has CDR1 MDHEN and CDR2 SYDVKM.

This chain connects TRBV13 to TRBJ1-6, with TRBD1 matching over 7 bases. Germline trimming cut 5 bases from V and 0 bases from J; bases unmatched to any gene: 7. Germline CDR1 and CDR2: PRHDT and FYEKMQ (reference sequence). The CDR3 runs 17 residues. The CDR3 spells CASSRRTGSSYNSPLHF. The CDR3 DNA sequence: TGTGCCAGCAGCCGCCGGACAGGAAGCTCCTATAATTCACCCCTCCACTTT.

This chain joins TRBV28 and TRBJ1-1; possible D gene TRBD1, 6 bases. This CDR3 is 13 amino acids long. Trimming took 7 bases from V and 5 from J, leaving 14 bases between them. Per the germline V gene, CDR1 is MDHEN and CDR2 is SYDVKM. This chain's CDR3 is CASIIGGNTEAFF. As DNA, the CDR3 is TGTGCCAGCATCATAGGGGGAAATACTGAAGCTTTCTTT.

The gene calls are TRBV27 and TRBJ1-4; tentatively, D is TRBD1 (5 bases). Germline-derived CDR1 and CDR2 are MNHEY and SMNVEV (reference sequence). Deletions cut 8 bases from V and 2 bases from J, with 12 bases between. CDR3 length: 14 amino acids. Written as DNA, the CDR3 is TGTGCCAGCGGTAGACAGCCGACTAATGAAAAACTGTTTTTT. Its translation is CASGRQPTNEKLFF.